A single sample gave rise to the 16 T cell receptor beta chains below, sequenced in a study of CDR3 diversity in severe acne. TCRdb re-called the PCR reads with MiXCR, one entry per CDR3 protein. Found here are around 100,000 distinct CDR3 sequences, 51% of them singletons; the top ten hold under 15%. Sequenced input: blood. All receptors derive from a male donor with acne.

In its sample, this clonotype was seen many times. This chain links TRBV5-1 with TRBJ2-4; possibly TRBD1 for D (8 bases). Per germline, CDR1 SGHRS and CDR2 YFSETQ. CDR3 length: 16 amino acids. V was cut by 1 base and J by 9 bases, with 20 bases left in between. CDR3 region: CASSLHGQGGIGIQYF. The CDR3 bases are TGCGCCAGCAGCTTGCATGGACAGGGAGGGATTGGCATTCAGTACTTC.

This clonotype was counted a single time. This CDR3 fails to terminate in the conserved phenylalanine or tryptophan, so it likely reflects a read error. The limits of the CDR3 on the DNA are not certain, so only TCRdb's listed CDR3 is given. The chain joins TRBV29-1 to TRBJ1-1; the table assigns TRBD1, which was not confirmed against the DNA. The germline CDR1 and CDR2 sequences are SQVTM and ANQGSEA. The CDR3 extends over 13 residues, inclusive of both ends. The CDR3 sequence is CSVAGQGVTEAFL.

V is TRBV25-1 and J is TRBJ1-2; 10 nucleotides agree with TRBD1. Trimming took 6 bases from V and 7 from J; bases not matched to a gene: 5. Germline assignment: CDR1 MGHDK and CDR2 SYGVNS. CDR3 size: 13 residues. CDR3 in DNA: TGTGCCAGCAGCCGGGACAGGGGCATTGGCTACACCTTC. The encoded protein is CASSRDRGIGYTF.

This clonotype occurred many times. The gene calls are TRBV10-2 and TRBJ2-2, with 8 bases aligning to TRBD2. The ends lost 6 bases at V and 4 bases at J; junction bases unmatched: 4. This CDR3 is 14 amino acids long. Germline V gene sequence: CDR1 WSHSY, CDR2 SAAADI. The CDR3: CASRSGGVTGELFF. CDR3 coding DNA: TGCGCCAGCAGGAGCGGGGGTGTCACCGGGGAGCTGTTTTTT.

This clonotype occurred many times. The genes are TRBV4-1 and TRBJ1-1; weak D call: TRBD1 (5 bases). The V end lost 3 bases, the J end lost 4 bases, and 9 bases lay between the germline ends. Germline values: CDR1 MGHRA, CDR2 YSYEKL. The CDR3 loop spans 13 amino acids. CDR3 sequence reads: CASSQQGVTEAFF. The CDR3 DNA reads TGCGCCAGCAGCCAGCAGGGAGTCACTGAAGCTTTCTTT.

The gene calls are TRBV6-6 and TRBJ2-7; TRBD1 aligns across 11 bases. This CDR3 contains 13 residues. The germline CDR1 and CDR2 sequences are MNHNY and SVGAGI (reference sequence). The trim removed 7 bases at V and 5 bases at J, leaving 4 bases unmatched. In DNA form, the CDR3 reads TGTGCCAGCAACGGACAGGGGGCTGACGAGCAGTACTTC. This codes for CASNGQGADEQYF.

This clonotype was seen more than once but under ten times. This may come from a read error, since a much larger clone is one base off. The rearrangement joins TRBV5-1 to TRBJ2-7; either TRBD1 or TRBD2 may supply D (5 bases each). The V gene lost 0 bases and the J gene lost 9 bases, with 19 bases spanning the gap. Germline loops: CDR1 SGHRS, CDR2 YFSETQ. The CDR3 is 15 residues long. The CDR3 loop reads CASSLVSGTAGGQYF. The CDR3 nucleotides are TGCGCCAGCAGCTTGGTATCCGGGACGGCGGGCGGGCAGTACTTC.

Only a few counts were recorded for this clonotype. Possible read error: a much larger clone is one base away. The gene calls are TRBV6-1 and TRBJ2-7, with D perhaps TRBD2 (7 bases). The CDR3 length is 15 residues. Germline CDR1 is MNHNS and CDR2 is SASEGT. With 1 base removed from V and 2 bases from J, the gap between germline ends came to 12 bases. This CDR3 is CASSEGGAGAYEQYF. The CDR3 nucleotides read TGTGCCAGCAGTGAAGGGGGGGCGGGGGCCTACGAGCAGTACTTC.

With respect to this clonotype: The junction departs from germline at one end; a sequencing error may be responsible. The chain uses TRBV25-1 and TRBJ1-6, with 10 bases matching TRBD1. The CDR3 is 14 residues long. Germline V gene data show CDR1 as MGHDK and CDR2 as SYGVNS. The CDR3 DNA reads TGTGCCGGCAGGGCGGGGACAGGGGTCTCACCCCTCCACTTT. It translates to CAGRAGTGVSPLHF. The full variable domain, with the rest looked up from reference TRBV25-1 and TRBJ1-6, is EADIYQTPRYLVIGTGKKITLECSQTMGHDKMYWYQQDPGMELHLIHYSYGVNSTEKGDLSSESTVSRIRTEHFPLTLESARPSHTSQYLCAGRAGTGVSPLHFGNGTRLTVT.

This clonotype was counted between two and nine times. V gene TRBV29-1 combines with J gene TRBJ2-2, with 7 bases aligning to TRBD2. Germline CDR1 and CDR2: SQVTM and ANQGSEA. Losses at the gene ends were 1 base for V and 4 bases for J; bases not matched to a gene: 3. This CDR3 is built from 14 residues. The CDR3 DNA reads TGCAGCGTTGAAGTCGCTAGCGGCACCGGGGAGCTGTTTTTT. Translating it yields CSVEVASGTGELFF.

This clonotype was counted ten times or more. The rearrangement links TRBV6-4 to TRBJ2-2; 8 positions match TRBD1. The germline gives CDR1 MRHNA, CDR2 SNTAGT. V lost 0 bases and J lost 7; bases outside the gene matches: 7. The CDR3 is 16 residues long. Here the CDR3 DNA reads TGTGCCAGCAGTGACTCGGGCGGACAGGGTGGCGGGGAGCTGTTTTTT. Protein sequence: CASSDSGGQGGGELFF.

The CDR3 DNA follows: TGCGCCGTACTAGACCGAGGGAAGGCCCAGTACTTC. It is translated as CAVLDRGKAQYF. This chain joins TRBV10-2 and TRBJ2-5; the D gene is possibly TRBD2 (5 bases). The CDR3 is 12 amino acids. With 11 bases removed from V and 9 bases from J, the gap between germline ends came to 19 bases. Looked up from germline, CDR1 is WSHSY and CDR2 is SAAADI.

The chain employs TRBV11-2 and TRBJ1-5; no clear D. Germline V gives CDR1 SGHAT, CDR2 FQNNGV. Trimming left V 5 bases short and J 7 bases short, with 12 bases between. CDR3 length: 13 amino acids. The CDR3 bases are TGTGCCAGCAGCGTTAGTTGGGAGCAGCCCCAGCATTTT. This gives the protein CASSVSWEQPQHF.

There are many counts of this clonotype. This chain links TRBV4-1 with TRBJ1-2; D possibly corresponds to TRBD1 (5 bases). The CDR3 runs to 14 residues. V lost 3 bases, J lost 7 bases, and 15 bases lay in between. Looked up from germline, CDR1 is MGHRA and CDR2 is YSYEKL. CDR3 bases: TGCGCCAGCAGCCATGTGCGGGGGTTGGGTGGCTACACCTTC. It is translated as CASSHVRGLGGYTF.

This clonotype has at least ten counts. The rearrangement uses TRBV4-2 and TRBJ2-7; the match to TRBD1 covers 11 bases. The V and J ends lost 0 bases and 6 bases, in that order; junction bases with no gene match: 10. The CDR3 covers 17 residues. CDR1 LGHNA and CDR2 YNFKEQ come from the germline V gene. The CDR3 spells CASSQEGFGQGASEQYF. CDR3 nucleotide sequence: TGTGCCAGCAGCCAAGAAGGGTTCGGACAGGGGGCGAGCGAGCAGTACTTC.

This clonotype came up many times. The chain has TRBV25-1 and TRBJ2-1; D is ambiguous. In germline, CDR1 is MGHDK, CDR2 SYGVNS. V was shortened by 2 bases and J by 2 bases, with 13 bases between the two germline ends. This CDR3 comprises 16 residues. The CDR3 protein is CASSERRSGTYNEQFF. The CDR3 region has the DNA TGTGCCAGCAGTGAAAGAAGGTCTGGGACCTACAATGAGCAGTTCTTC.